A single sample is the source of the 2 T cell receptor beta chains below, sequenced in a study of cytomegalovirus exposure and HLA in healthy donors. PCR employed 60 Vbeta and 13 Jbeta primers. This table comes from immunoSEQ multiplex PCR, and its TCRdb copy is limited to in-frame clones, with some not included. The table records 120,000 to 150,000 clones, around three quarters of them present only once. Specimen: PBMCs. These receptors were obtained from a man aged 35 to 55 in good health and CMV-seronegative.

To note about this clone: The germline gene is not matched at one end of the junction; a read error may be the cause. The gene calls are TRBV6-1 and TRBJ2-3; TRBD1 matches 8 bases. This CDR3 comprises 15 residues. CDR1 and CDR2 from the germline V gene are MNHNS and SASEGT. CDR3 bases: TGTGCCAGCAGTGAAAGGGCAGGGGGCACGGATACGCAGTATTTT. Translation: CASSERAGGTDTQYF.

The rearrangement joins TRBV11-2 to TRBJ2-2; tentatively, D is TRBD2 (5 bases). The CDR3 is 16 amino acids. V lost 0 bases and J lost 7, with 15 bases in between. Germline assignment: CDR1 SGHAT and CDR2 FQNNGV. As DNA, the CDR3 is TGTGCCAGCAGCTTAGATTGGAGAGGTGCGGGCGGGGAGCTGTTTTTT. This translates into CASSLDWRGAGGELFF.